A single sample gave rise to the 20 T cell receptor beta chains below, sequenced in a study of Graves' ophthalmopathy and Graves' hyperthyroidism. Investigators amplified TCR beta CDR3 regions from RNA transcripts. Following a first-round RT-PCR that used HTBI primers, a second-round multiplex PCR was carried out. TCRdb analysed the multiplex PCR reads with MiXCR anew, one entry per CDR3 protein. The data contain about 740,000 distinct CDR3 sequences, roughly two fifths of them singletons. The source material was peripheral blood. The source of these receptors is an adult man with Graves' ophthalmopathy.

This rearrangement joins TRBV2 to TRBJ1-2; 12 bases are shared with TRBD1. Trimming removed 6 bases from V and 4 bases from J; junction bases left unmatched: 9. CDR1 is SNHLY, CDR2 FYNNEI, per germline. This CDR3 comprises 16 residues. CDR3 DNA: TGTGCCAGCAGAGGGGACAGGGGGCCCCTTGTCTATGGCTACACCTTC. Amino acid sequence: CASRGDRGPLVYGYTF.

This clonotype showed up many times. The chain joins TRBV15 to TRBJ2-5, with 7 bases identical to TRBD1. The germline CDR1 and CDR2 sequences are LNHNV and YYDKDF (reference sequence). The CDR3 has 16 residues. V shed 3 bases and J 1 base; nucleotides not matched to a gene: 8. CDR3 residues: CATSSPRTGAQETQYF. CDR3 DNA sequence: TGTGCCACCAGCAGTCCTCGGACAGGCGCCCAAGAGACCCAGTACTTC.

This clonotype has a handful of counts. The chain employs TRBV27 and TRBJ2-7; D perhaps matches TRBD1 (5 bases). V dropped 1 base and J dropped 5 bases, with 12 bases sitting between them. This CDR3 contains 14 residues. In germline, CDR1 is MNHEY, CDR2 SMNVEV (reference sequence). The DNA for the CDR3 is TGTGCCAGCAGTTTATGGCAGGGTATCCACGAGCAGTACTTC. Amino acid sequence: CASSLWQGIHEQYF.

The chain links TRBV7-9 to TRBJ2-5, with D uncertain. The CDR3 loop spans 14 amino acids. Trimming left V 5 bases short and J 7 bases short, with 17 bases between. Germline V gene data show CDR1 as SEHNR and CDR2 as FQNEAQ (reference sequence). The CDR3 DNA sequence: TGTGCCAGCAGCCAAGTATTACCCATTGGGACCCAGTACTTC. Translating it yields CASSQVLPIGTQYF.

This clonotype was detected only a few times. J is TRBJ2-6 and V is TRBV7-2; D is unclear. Germline V gives CDR1 SGHTA, CDR2 FQGNSA. V lost 6 bases and J 0 bases, leaving 9 bases between the germline ends. This CDR3 contains 15 residues. The CDR3 region has the DNA TGTGCCAGCAGTGTAGACTTCTCTGGGGCCAACGTCCTGACTTTC. This codes for CASSVDFSGANVLTF.

This chain uses TRBV7-9 with TRBJ2-5; D is unclear. CDR1 is SEHNR, CDR2 FQNEAQ, per germline (reference sequence). Trimming shortened V by 5 bases and J by 5 bases, and 18 bases separated the two germline ends. The CDR3 is made up of 15 amino acids. The DNA of the CDR3 is TGTGCCAGCAGCCTCACGAGTAGGTTGGAGGAGACCCAGTACTTC. This codes for CASSLTSRLEETQYF.

This clonotype was recorded many times. The chain links TRBV10-3 to TRBJ2-7; D might be TRBD1 (6 bases). V lost 10 bases to trimming and J lost 1 base, with 23 bases between them. The CDR3 has 16 residues. The V gene's germline CDR1 is ENHRY and CDR2 SYGVKD. The CDR3 loop reads CATKQTGQTASYEQYF. CDR3 DNA: TGTGCCACGAAACAAACGGGACAAACAGCGTCCTACGAGCAGTACTTC.

The chain recombines TRBV7-9 with TRBJ2-7, with D perhaps being TRBD1 or TRBD2 (5 bases each). Trimming removed 1 base from V and 4 bases from J, with 20 bases in between. The CDR3 length is 17 residues. CDR1 and CDR2 from the germline V gene are SEHNR and FQNEAQ (reference sequence). The CDR3, as DNA: TGTGCCAGCAGCTTAGTGGTAATGGGACGGATCCGATACGAGCAGTACTTC. It encodes CASSLVVMGRIRYEQYF.

V gene TRBV7-9 combines with J gene TRBJ2-7; D possibly corresponds to TRBD1 (6 bases). Trimming cost V 6 bases and J 0 bases, with 18 bases left between them. Germline loops: CDR1 SEHNR, CDR2 FQNEAQ (reference sequence). The CDR3 sequence is 16 residues long. The CDR3 sequence is CASREGVEQLSYEQYF. CDR3 DNA: TGTGCCAGCAGAGAGGGGGTGGAACAACTCTCCTACGAGCAGTACTTC.

In regard to this clonotype: One base away lies a much larger clone, so this may be a sequencing read error. The gene calls are TRBV7-2 and TRBJ2-6, with D perhaps matching TRBD2 (5 bases). The V and J ends lost 4 bases and 1 base respectively, with 8 bases between them. The CDR3 totals 15 residues. Germline CDR1 SGHTA, CDR2 FQGNSA. Written as DNA, the CDR3 is TGTGCCAGCAGCTCCTGCGGGTCTGGGGCCAACGTCCTGACTTTC. Translation gives CASSSCGSGANVLTF.

The chain has TRBV29-1 and TRBJ1-2, with 9 bases matching TRBD1. Germline V gene lookup returns CDR1 SQVTM and CDR2 ANQGSEA. Germline trimming cut 8 bases from V and 2 bases from J; bases unmatched to any gene: 6. The CDR3 is 13 amino acids. The DNA of the CDR3 is TGCAGCTTAGGACAGGGGAGGAACTATGGCTACACCTTC. This gives the protein CSLGQGRNYGYTF.

The V call is TRBV29-1, the J call TRBJ1-1; D is perhaps TRBD1 (5 bases). This CDR3 has 13 amino acids. Germline V gives CDR1 SQVTM, CDR2 ANQGSEA. With 3 bases removed from V and 4 bases from J, the gap between germline ends came to 12 bases. This chain's CDR3 is CSVESRDGTEAFF. DNA of the CDR3: TGCAGCGTTGAGAGCAGGGATGGCACTGAAGCTTTCTTT.

This clonotype was found many times. The chain has TRBV12-3 or TRBV12-4 and TRBJ1-5, with D unresolved. Between the trimmed V and J ends, which lost 3 bases and 4 bases, there was a span of 7 bases. CDR3 length: 13 residues. The CDR3 bases are TGTGCCAGCAGTTTGGCCCCAAATCAGCCCCAGCATTTT. Its translation: CASSLAPNQPQHF.

In regard to this clonotype: This may stem from a read error, because a much larger clone lies one nucleotide away. The V call is TRBV10-3, the J call TRBJ1-5; D uncertain. The V end was cut by 6 bases, the J end by 6 bases, with 12 bases between. The CDR3 runs to 13 residues. CDR1 and CDR2 (germline): ENHRY, SYGVKD. CDR3 loop: CAISLKPSQPQHF. The CDR3 nucleotides are TGTGCCATCAGCCTAAAGCCTAGTCAGCCCCAGCATTTT.

The sample holds many counts of this clonotype. The chain joins TRBV2 to TRBJ1-1, with 11 bases lining up with TRBD1. CDR1 is SNHLY and CDR2 is FYNNEI in the germline V gene. The CDR3 extends over 14 amino acids. Trimming cost V 7 bases and J 3 bases; bases outside gene matches: 4. CDR3 sequence reads: CASKRGQGDTEAFF. In nucleotides, the CDR3 is TGTGCCAGCAAGCGGGGACAGGGGGACACTGAAGCTTTCTTT.

This chain joins TRBV7-2 and TRBJ1-6, with D possibly matching TRBD1 (5 bases). CDR1 and CDR2 from the germline V gene are SGHTA and FQGNSA. The CDR3 contains 15 residues. Deletions cut 4 bases from V and 2 bases from J, with 9 bases between. The CDR3 protein is CASSSPGPYNSPLHF. The CDR3 DNA follows: TGTGCCAGCAGCTCCCCGGGGCCCTATAATTCACCCCTCCACTTT.

This chain uses TRBV15 with TRBJ2-5; tentatively, D is TRBD1 (6 bases). The CDR3 totals 15 residues. Trimming removed 3 bases at V and 5 bases at J, with 16 bases between. Germline loops: CDR1 LNHNV, CDR2 YYDKDF (reference sequence). The CDR3 DNA reads TGTGCCACCAGCAGTCCTACAGGGATTTTTGAGACCCAGTACTTC. It codes for CATSSPTGIFETQYF.

This chain links TRBV25-1 with TRBJ2-2; the match to TRBD2 covers 7 bases. Germline values: CDR1 MGHDK, CDR2 SYGVNS. The CDR3 covers 15 residues. With V trimmed by 5 bases and J by 7 bases, 10 bases remained unmatched. The CDR3 nucleotides read TGTGCCAGCAGTTCGACCGCTAGCGGCGGCGGGGAGCTGTTTTTT. Its protein is CASSSTASGGGELFF. Together with reference TRBV25-1 and TRBJ2-2, the CDR3 gives the full variable domain: EADIYQTPRYLVIGTGKKITLECSQTMGHDKMYWYQQDPGMELHLIHYSYGVNSTEKGDLSSESTVSRIRTEHFPLTLESARPSHTSQYLCASSSTASGGGELFFGEGSRLTVL.

There are a few counts of this clonotype. The genes are TRBV5-4 and TRBJ1-6, with D possibly being TRBD1 (5 bases). Germline V CDR1 and CDR2: SGHNT, YYREEE (reference sequence). Trimming stripped 4 bases from V and 5 bases from J, with 19 bases between. The CDR3 length is 17 residues. CDR3 sequence (DNA): TGTGCCAGCAGCCAGCTACGGGGGACGGTGGATAATTCACCCCTCCACTTT. Protein sequence: CASSQLRGTVDNSPLHF.

There are many counts of this clonotype. The V call is TRBV7-3, the J call TRBJ2-5; no clear D gene. Trimming stripped 5 bases from V and 7 bases from J, with 17 bases between. The V gene's germline CDR1 is SGHTA and CDR2 FQGTGA. This CDR3 spans 14 amino acids. The CDR3 DNA follows: TGTGCCAGCAGCATGACCCCTTTTGCTAGGACCCAGTACTTC. This codes for CASSMTPFARTQYF.